Below, 25 T cell receptor beta chains from the same sample are listed, as sequenced in a study of T cells in Graves' hyperthyroidism and ophthalmopathy. RNA transcripts served as the template for amplifying TCR beta CDR3 regions. The HTBI primer set served for first-round RT-PCR of the TCR CDR3. TCRdb reanalysed the multiplex PCR reads using MiXCR and keeps one entry per CDR3 protein. The sample has under 350,000 distinct CDR3 sequences; about 20% are singletons. Source material: blood. Source of these receptors: a woman aged 45-65 years with Graves' hyperthyroidism.

This clonotype was found many times. The junction shows a germline mismatch at one end, possibly a read error. The V and J genes are TRBV5-1 and TRBJ2-3; the D gene is possibly TRBD1 (6 bases). The CDR3 is made up of 13 amino acids. Germline lookup yields CDR1 SGHRS and CDR2 YFSETQ. CDR3 DNA: TGTGCCAGCAGCTTAGGGGGTCCAGATACGCAGTATTTT. This translates into CASSLGGPDTQYF.

The chain combines TRBV12-3 or TRBV12-4 with TRBJ1-2; 8 bases fit TRBD1. V lost 5 bases to trimming and J lost 7 bases; unmatched junction nucleotides: 6. The CDR3 covers 13 residues. CDR3 in amino acids: CASSPTGGSGYTF. The CDR3 nucleotides are TGTGCCAGCAGTCCTACAGGGGGGTCTGGCTACACCTTC.

This clonotype was seen at least ten times. This chain joins TRBV9 and TRBJ1-1; no definite D call. The germline V gene has CDR1 SGDLS and CDR2 YYNGEE. Trimming removed 3 bases from V and 0 bases from J, with 9 bases in between. The length of the CDR3 is 14 residues. The CDR3 nucleotides read TGTGCCAGCAGCGCATGGGAAATGAACACTGAAGCTTTCTTT. This encodes CASSAWEMNTEAFF.

The V gene is TRBV11-2, the J gene TRBJ1-6; no firm D call. The V gene's germline CDR1 is SGHAT and CDR2 FQNNGV. This CDR3 has 13 residues. Trimming removed 4 bases at V and 9 bases at J, with 10 bases between. CDR3 in amino acids: CASSWNTVSPLHF. In DNA form, the CDR3 reads TGTGCCAGCAGCTGGAATACAGTTTCACCCCTCCACTTT.

This clonotype was counted a few times. A much bigger clone sits one base away, suggesting this may be a read error. This chain links TRBV28 with TRBJ2-1; tentatively, D is TRBD1 or TRBD2 (6 bases each). V was pared by 2 bases and J by 3 bases, with 11 bases between. Germline V lookup: CDR1 MDHEN, CDR2 SYDVKM. The CDR3 contains 15 residues. Written as DNA, the CDR3 is TGTGCCAGCAGTTTAGGGGGGCGGGGCTACAATGAGCAGTTCTTC. The encoded protein is CASSLGGRGYNEQFF.

The chain employs TRBV20-1 and TRBJ2-1, with 10 bases matching TRBD2. V was pared by 0 bases and J by 4 bases, with 6 bases of the junction left unmatched. This CDR3 region has 16 residues. The germline gives CDR1 DFQATT, CDR2 SNEGSKA (reference sequence). CDR3 protein: CSARDPTSGDYNEQFF. The CDR3 region has the DNA TGCAGTGCTAGAGACCCCACTAGCGGGGATTACAATGAGCAGTTCTTC.

The chain couples TRBV5-1 to TRBJ1-1, with no clear D. CDR3 length: 13 amino acids. Germline V lookup: CDR1 SGHRS, CDR2 YFSETQ. V was clipped by 0 bases and J by 5 bases, with 8 bases between them. This CDR3 reads CASSLADVTEAFF. In DNA form, the CDR3 reads TGCGCCAGCAGCTTGGCCGACGTGACTGAAGCTTTCTTT.

J is TRBJ2-1 and V is TRBV7-3; 13 positions agree with TRBD2. Germline loops: CDR1 SGHTA, CDR2 FQGTGA. V lost 3 bases, J lost 5 bases, and 1 base stayed unmatched. This CDR3 contains 15 residues. The CDR3 reads CASSFGLAGDNEQFF. In DNA form, the CDR3 reads TGTGCCAGCAGCTTCGGACTAGCGGGAGACAATGAGCAGTTCTTC.

This clonotype was counted at least ten times. The J gene is TRBJ2-7, the V gene TRBV12-3 or TRBV12-4; D may match TRBD1 or TRBD2 (5 bases each). Between the trimmed V and J ends, which lost 3 bases and 6 bases, there was a span of 12 bases. CDR3 size: 13 residues. The CDR3 loop is CASSFEGPGEQYF. The CDR3 nucleotides are TGTGCCAGCAGTTTTGAGGGGCCCGGCGAGCAGTACTTC.

This clonotype was seen only a few times. Since a much larger clone is just one base distant, this may be a read error. This chain uses TRBV6-1 with TRBJ2-7; the match to TRBD1 covers 8 bases. The CDR3 spans 15 residues. From germline, CDR1 is MNHNS and CDR2 SASEGT. CDR3 DNA: TGTGCCGGCAGTGAGTATAGGACAGGGTCCTACGAGCAGTACTTC. It encodes CAGSEYRTGSYEQYF.

This clonotype was picked up many times. This sequence joins TRBV11-1 and TRBJ2-5; the D is unclear. The CDR3 is 15 amino acids. Trimming left V 2 bases short and J 2 bases short, with 12 bases between. The germline V gene encodes CDR1 SGHAT and CDR2 FQDESV (reference sequence). Written as DNA, the CDR3 is TGTGCCAGCAGCTTATCGCTCCCCACGCAAGAGACCCAGTACTTC. This codes for CASSLSLPTQETQYF.

The rearrangement links TRBV3-1 to TRBJ2-2, with 7 positions matching TRBD1. This CDR3 comprises 14 residues. Germline CDR1 reads LGHDT; CDR2 reads YNNKEL (reference sequence). V was pared by 6 bases and J by 5 bases, with 6 bases of the junction left unmatched. CDR3 amino acids: CASSAGQATGELFF. The CDR3 DNA sequence: TGTGCCAGCAGTGCCGGACAGGCTACCGGGGAGCTGTTTTTT.

V usage is TRBV19 and J usage is TRBJ1-2; 8 bases agree with TRBD1. V lost 5 bases, J lost 6 bases, and 14 bases stayed unmatched. There are 16 residues in the CDR3. CDR1 LNHDA and CDR2 SQIVND come from the germline V gene (reference sequence). The CDR3 DNA reads as TGTGCCAGTAGTCTCGGACAGGGACCGAATATTGATGGCTACACCTTC. It yields the protein CASSLGQGPNIDGYTF. The variable domain in full, completed from reference TRBV19 and TRBJ1-2, reads DGGITQSPKYLFRKEGQNVTLSCEQNLNHDAMYWYRQDPGQGLRLIYYSQIVNDFQKGDIAEGYSVSREKKESFPLTVTSAQKNPTAFYLCASSLGQGPNIDGYTFGSGTRLTVV.

This clonotype was detected ten times or more. The chain has TRBV2 and TRBJ1-4; D is perhaps TRBD1 (5 bases). Trimming took 3 bases from V and 5 from J, leaving 13 bases between them. The germline V gene encodes CDR1 SNHLY and CDR2 FYNNEI. This CDR3 is built from 15 residues. In DNA, the CDR3 is TGTGCCAGCAGTGAGAGGGGCAGTGGAAATGAAAAACTGTTTTTT. Its translation: CASSERGSGNEKLFF.

In this sample, this clonotype turned up many times. This sequence joins TRBV3-1 and TRBJ2-1; tentatively, D is TRBD2 (5 bases). V was clipped by 3 bases and J by 5 bases, with 11 bases between them. CDR1 is LGHDT and CDR2 is YNNKEL in the germline V gene (reference sequence). The CDR3 is 14 residues long. CDR3 amino acids: CASSHSGSHNEQFF. The CDR3 DNA is TGTGCCAGCAGCCACAGCGGTAGTCACAATGAGCAGTTCTTC.

V gene TRBV5-1 combines with J gene TRBJ2-3; 9 nucleotides agree with TRBD2. Germline CDR1 is SGHRS and CDR2 is YFSETQ. V lost 0 bases to trimming and J lost 4 bases; unmatched junction nucleotides: 3. The CDR3 spans 15 residues. The chain's CDR3 is CASSLGGLASDTQYF. Written as DNA, the CDR3 is TGCGCCAGCAGCTTGGGCGGACTAGCGTCAGATACGCAGTATTTT.

In this sample, this clonotype turned up a few times. The chain is built from TRBV10-3 and TRBJ1-1; TRBD1 might be the D (5 bases). The CDR3 consists of 13 residues. Trimming took 6 bases from V and 6 from J, leaving 14 bases between them. The V gene's germline CDR1 is ENHRY and CDR2 SYGVKD. The CDR3 DNA reads as TGTGCCATCAGCGAGGGGCAAGGAGCTGAAGCTTTCTTT. It codes for CAISEGQGAEAFF.

V usage is TRBV5-5 and J usage is TRBJ1-1, with D uncertain. The V end was cut by 4 bases, the J end by 2 bases, with 12 bases between. CDR3 size: 14 residues. CDR1 and CDR2 (germline): SGHKS, YYEKEE (reference sequence). CDR3 DNA sequence: TGTGCCAGCAGCCTGGAGGTGGGTAACACTGAAGCTTTCTTT. Its translation: CASSLEVGNTEAFF. The whole variable domain, filled in from reference TRBV5-5 and TRBJ1-1, reads DAGVTQSPTHLIKTRGQQVTLRCSPISGHKSVSWYQQVLGQGPQFIFQYYEKEERGRGNFPDRFSARQFPNYSSELNVNALLLGDSALYLCASSLEVGNTEAFFGQGTRLTVV.

Many counts were recorded for this clonotype. The V gene is TRBV27, the J gene TRBJ2-7; TRBD1 matches 7 bases. With 4 bases clipped from V and 2 bases from J, the junction kept 8 bases outside the gene matches. There are 15 residues in the CDR3. Germline CDR1 is MNHEY and CDR2 is SMNVEV (reference sequence). This CDR3 reads CASSYAGTAAYEQYF. Here the CDR3 DNA reads TGTGCCAGCAGTTATGCCGGGACAGCAGCCTACGAGCAGTACTTC.

In its sample, this clonotype was seen many times. J is TRBJ2-5 and V is TRBV18; D not resolved. V lost 6 bases and J lost 3, with 11 bases in between. Germline assignment: CDR1 KGHSH and CDR2 LQKENI. The CDR3 is made up of 13 amino acids. The CDR3 DNA reads TGTGCCAGCTCCCCCGGGCAGGAAGAGACCCAGTACTTC. Translating it yields CASSPGQEETQYF.

The chain carries TRBV5-1 and TRBJ2-3, with unresolved D. This CDR3 comprises 15 residues. Trimming cost V 4 bases and J 2 bases, with 14 bases left between them. Germline V gene lookup returns CDR1 SGHRS and CDR2 YFSETQ. The CDR3 nucleotides read TGCGCCAGCAGCCCGGCTACGCTACTCACAGATACGCAGTATTTT. This translates into CASSPATLLTDTQYF. Complete variable domain (other parts from reference TRBV5-1 and TRBJ2-3): KAGVTQTPRYLIKTRGQQVTLSCSPISGHRSVSWYQQTPGQGLQFLFEYFSETQRNKGNFPGRFSGRQFSNSRSEMNVSTLELGDSALYLCASSPATLLTDTQYFGPGTRLTVL.

Many counts were recorded for this clonotype. This chain links TRBV11-2 with TRBJ1-1; perhaps TRBD1 as D (6 bases). Trimming pared 5 bases from V and 4 bases from J, leaving 17 bases between. Germline values: CDR1 SGHAT, CDR2 FQNNGV. The CDR3 has 15 residues. CDR3 amino acids: CASSLRQASFTEAFF. CDR3 nucleotide sequence: TGTGCCAGCAGCCTGCGACAGGCTAGCTTCACTGAAGCTTTCTTT.

The gene calls are TRBV7-6 and TRBJ1-2, with D perhaps TRBD1 (5 bases). Germline V lookup: CDR1 SGHVS, CDR2 FNYEAQ. V dropped 1 base and J dropped 0 bases, with 9 bases sitting between them. The CDR3 totals 15 residues. Written as DNA, the CDR3 is TGTGCCAGCAGCTTAGGACAGAGATCTAACTATGGCTACACCTTC. It specifies CASSLGQRSNYGYTF.

This clonotype was observed many times. One end of the junction is discordant with germline, which a read error may explain. V usage is TRBV7-3 and J usage is TRBJ2-3; TRBD1 aligns across 8 bases. Germline V gene lookup returns CDR1 SGHTA and CDR2 FQGTGA. The CDR3 extends over 15 amino acids. The CDR3 nucleotides read TGTGCCAGCAGCCTAACGGGACAGGGCACAGATACGCAGTATTTT. Translation gives CASSLTGQGTDTQYF.

This clonotype was detected only a few times. The chain has TRBV11-2 and TRBJ2-1, with a weak D call TRBD2 (7 bases). The V end was cut by 5 bases, the J end by 4 bases, with 18 bases between. Looked up from germline, CDR1 is SGHAT and CDR2 is FQNNGV. The CDR3 is 16 amino acids. The CDR3 nucleotides are TGTGCCAGCAGCCCCACCCCGGGGGGCGGATACAATGAGCAGTTCTTC. Encoded protein: CASSPTPGGGYNEQFF.